The table lists the clone carrying this TCR beta chain with a few counts. Its antigen is currently unknown. This CDR3 is built from 13 residues. Germline CDR1 is MNHNS and CDR2 is SASEGT. Trimming took 6 bases from V and 2 from J, leaving 9 bases between them. TCRdb independently ran MiXCR on the 5' RACE reads; one entry per CDR3 protein. The sample records nearly 900,000 distinct CDR3 sequences, 10% to 15% being singletons. The sample belongs to a study of identical twins. Study-wide results and limits: Its conclusions, products of cross-sectional statistical analysis, did not come from following the same donors.

These records were also assigned to another study, of yellow fever vaccine responses in identical twins. That paper states: It has been reported that, in twins, the vaccine T cell response seemed partly convergent and partly personalized.

The J gene is TRBJ2-3, the V gene TRBV6-1, with D hard to call. The TCR originated in a woman younger than 35 in good health. Sequenced sample: PBMCs. CDR3 bases: TGTGCCAGCAGAGTCCTTTACACAGATACGCAGTATTTT. Translating it yields CASRVLYTDTQYF.